The clone carrying this T cell receptor (beta chain) was observed a handful of times. Its antigen is undetermined. The data are from a study of cytomegalovirus exposure and HLA in healthy donors. Across the study: Unique TCRs numbering some 80 million, obtained from HLA-typed donors, made up an early data release. Study-wide results and caveats: Being indistinguishable, some V segments were excluded, TRBV6-2 and TRBV6-3 among them.

Both 60 Vbeta primers and 13 Jbeta primers went into the PCR. TCRdb's table, derived via immunoSEQ multiplex PCR, lists solely in-frame clones and lacks some. The data contain under 100,000 clones, 65% to 80% of them singletons. The CDR3 loop spans 15 amino acids. V gave up 2 bases and J gave up 6 bases, with 17 bases separating them. In germline, CDR1 is PRHDT, CDR2 FYEKMQ (reference sequence). The chain is built from TRBV13 and TRBJ2-7, with TRBD1 as a possible D gene (6 bases). The specimen sequenced was PBMCs. The TCR comes from a woman in her forties or fifties in good health and CMV-seropositive. Here the CDR3 reads CASSLSQGWFVEQYF. CDR3 coding DNA: TGTGCCAGCAGCTTATCCCAGGGGTGGTTCGTCGAGCAGTACTTC.